Listed below are T cell receptor beta chains from one sample, sequenced in a study of blood T cell repertoires in COVID-19. Produced via immunoSEQ multiplex PCR; TCRdb's table is partial and in-frame only. The sample records some 180,000 clones, around nine tenths being singletons. The specimen was peripheral blood. The source of these receptors is a man aged 50 to 60 with COVID-19, enrolled during active disease. The CDR3 runs from the conserved cysteine through the conserved F or W. The D gene is left open where the match is weak. Clone size is given for some rows only: seen once, a few or many times, or a class if the clone is expanded.

d_call: .
j_call: TRBJ1-6
clone_size: .
v_call: TRBV2
cdr3_nt: TGTGCCAGCAGTGAAGCGGAGGGGCCGAGCCAAAATTCACCCCTCCACTTT
cdr3_aa: CASSEAEGPSQNSPLHF

d_call: .
j_call: TRBJ1-3
clone_size: .
v_call: TRBV3-1/TRBV3-2
cdr3_nt: TGTGCCAGCAGCCAGAAATATCCAGCCCGGTACAGGAGCTCTGGAAACACCATATATTTT
cdr3_aa: CASSQKYPARYRSSGNTIYF

d_call: TRBD2
j_call: TRBJ2-7
clone_size: .
v_call: TRBV27
cdr3_nt: TGTGCCAGCAGAACTAGCGGGAGATACGAGCAGTACTTC
cdr3_aa: CASRTSGRYEQYF

d_call: TRBD2
j_call: TRBJ2-1
clone_size: .
v_call: TRBV29-1
cdr3_nt: TGCAGCGTTGAAGATCAGGCTAGCGGGAGCTCCTACAATGAGCAGTTCTTC
cdr3_aa: CSVEDQASGSSYNEQFF

d_call: .
j_call: TRBJ1-3
clone_size: .
v_call: TRBV3-1/TRBV3-2
cdr3_nt: TGTGCCTCCGGGGACTCTGGGAACACCATATATTTT
cdr3_aa: CASGDSGNTIYF

d_call: TRBD2
j_call: TRBJ2-5
clone_size: .
v_call: TRBV19
cdr3_nt: TGTGCCAGTAAGAGTAGCGGGATGCAAGAGACCCAGTACTTC
cdr3_aa: CASKSSGMQETQYF

d_call: .
j_call: TRBJ2-7
clone_size: .
v_call: TRBV19
cdr3_nt: TGTGCCAGTAGTAGACAGCAGCCCTACGAGCAGTACTTC
cdr3_aa: CASSRQQPYEQYF

d_call: .
j_call: TRBJ2-2
clone_size: few
v_call: TRBV5-6
cdr3_nt: TGTGCCAGCAGCTTGGTACAGGGAGACACCGGGGAGCTGTTTTTT
cdr3_aa: CASSLVQGDTGELFF

d_call: .
j_call: TRBJ2-7
clone_size: .
v_call: TRBV7-8
cdr3_nt: TGTGCCAGCAGCTTAGTGAGCCCGGACAGCTACGAGCAGTACTTC
cdr3_aa: CASSLVSPDSYEQYF

d_call: TRBD1
j_call: TRBJ2-3
clone_size: .
v_call: TRBV6-1
cdr3_nt: TGTGCCAGCAGTGCGGACAGGGACGTTATTAGAGGCACAGATACGCAGTATTTT
cdr3_aa: CASSADRDVIRGTDTQYF

d_call: TRBD1
j_call: TRBJ2-7
clone_size: .
v_call: TRBV7-2
cdr3_nt: TGTGCCAGCAGCTGGAAGACAGGGGGAAGGAACGAGCAGTACTTC
cdr3_aa: CASSWKTGGRNEQYF

d_call: .
j_call: TRBJ2-1
clone_size: .
v_call: TRBV11-2
cdr3_nt: TGTGCCAGCAGCTTGGGGCAGAGCTCCTACAATGAGCAGTTCTTC
cdr3_aa: CASSLGQSSYNEQFF

d_call: TRBD2
j_call: TRBJ2-7
clone_size: .
v_call: TRBV29-1
cdr3_nt: TGCAGCGTAACCGGGACTAGCGGGATTGGGGGCTCCTACGAGCAGTACTTC
cdr3_aa: CSVTGTSGIGGSYEQYF

d_call: .
j_call: TRBJ1-1
clone_size: .
v_call: TRBV5-1
cdr3_nt: TGCGCCAGCAGCTTGGCCACAGGGATCGGCACTGAAGCTTTCTTT
cdr3_aa: CASSLATGIGTEAFF

d_call: TRBD2
j_call: TRBJ2-7
clone_size: .
v_call: TRBV6-1
cdr3_nt: TGTGCCAGCAGTGAAGGGGCGGGGGGTTCCTACGAGCAGTACTTC
cdr3_aa: CASSEGAGGSYEQYF

d_call: .
j_call: TRBJ2-1
clone_size: .
v_call: TRBV12-3/TRBV12-4
cdr3_nt: TGTGCCAGCAGTTTAGGCGGGCTTGGCCGGTTCTTC
cdr3_aa: CASSLGGLGRFF

d_call: .
j_call: TRBJ1-4
clone_size: once
v_call: TRBV2
cdr3_nt: TGTGCCAGCAGAGGGGACACAGCTAATGAAAAACTGTTTTTT
cdr3_aa: CASRGDTANEKLFF

d_call: TRBD1
j_call: TRBJ1-6
clone_size: few
v_call: TRBV6-6
cdr3_nt: TGTGCCAGCAGTTACCAGGGACAGGCCAATTCACCCCTCCACTTT
cdr3_aa: CASSYQGQANSPLHF

d_call: .
j_call: TRBJ2-1
clone_size: .
v_call: TRBV13
cdr3_nt: TGTGCCAGCAGCTTAGGCCAATTCGGGGGCTCCTACAATGAGCAGTTCTTC
cdr3_aa: CASSLGQFGGSYNEQFF

d_call: TRBD1
j_call: TRBJ1-2
clone_size: once
v_call: TRBV28
cdr3_nt: TGTGCCAGCAGTTTCCAGGGGGCGTATGGCTACACCTTC
cdr3_aa: CASSFQGAYGYTF

d_call: .
j_call: TRBJ2-1
clone_size: once
v_call: TRBV11-2
cdr3_nt: TGTGCCAGCAGCTTAGGAGGGGCGGGGGCTGTCTACAATGAGCAGTTCTTC
cdr3_aa: CASSLGGAGAVYNEQFF

d_call: TRBD1
j_call: TRBJ2-1
clone_size: .
v_call: TRBV5-6
cdr3_nt: TGTGCCAGCAGCTCCCGGGACAGGCTTTACAATGAGCAGTTCTTC
cdr3_aa: CASSSRDRLYNEQFF

d_call: TRBD2
j_call: TRBJ2-2
clone_size: .
v_call: TRBV7-6
cdr3_nt: TGTGCCAGCAGCTTAGCGGTGGGACTAGCGGCGAACACCGGGGAGCTGTTTTTT
cdr3_aa: CASSLAVGLAANTGELFF

d_call: .
j_call: TRBJ1-1
clone_size: .
v_call: TRBV18
cdr3_nt: TGTGCCAGCTCACCAAGTAGGACAGAGAACACTGAAGCTTTCTTT
cdr3_aa: CASSPSRTENTEAFF